Included here is one TCR beta chain sequence, with context. What it binds is not known. This CDR3 has 14 residues. V gave up 2 bases and J gave up 1 base, with 9 bases separating them. The V gene's germline CDR1 is MDHEN and CDR2 SYDVKM. Sequenced by immunoSEQ multiplex PCR; TCRdb stores in-frame clones only, minus some. The top ten clones hold about 2.3% of a sample with about 1,800 clones, about 96% of them seen once. The sample is drawn from a study of chemoradiotherapy in HPV16-positive cancers. Overall study: Functional T-cell assays on two HPV16-positive patients' cells defined candidate HPV-specific clones and common TCR motifs. Findings and limits, study-wide: Candidate HPV-specific clones and E7-related TCR motifs grew in tumor during treatment. The functional HPV-specific definition rests on just a couple of HPV16-positive patients.

Repertoires were sampled repeatedly during chemoradiotherapy. The specimen comprised tumor tissue, sampled from a patient who underwent chemoradiotherapy. The genes are TRBV28 and TRBJ2-7; D not certain. The sequence was obtained from a human donor with HPV-associated anogenital cancer. The CDR3 spells CASSLGRISYEQYF. Here the CDR3 DNA reads TGTGCCAGCAGTTTAGGCAGGATATCCTACGAGCAGTACTTC.